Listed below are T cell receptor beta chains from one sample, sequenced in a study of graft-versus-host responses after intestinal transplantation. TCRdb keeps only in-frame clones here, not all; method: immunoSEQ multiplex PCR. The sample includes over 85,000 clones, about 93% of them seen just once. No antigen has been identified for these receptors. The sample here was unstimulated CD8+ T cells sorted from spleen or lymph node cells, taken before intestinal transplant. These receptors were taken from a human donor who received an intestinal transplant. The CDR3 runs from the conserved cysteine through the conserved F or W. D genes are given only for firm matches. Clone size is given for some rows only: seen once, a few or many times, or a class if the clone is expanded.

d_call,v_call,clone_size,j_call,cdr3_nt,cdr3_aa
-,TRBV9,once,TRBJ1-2,TGTGCCAGCACCGTCGGAGATAACTATGGCTACACCTTC,CASTVGDNYGYTF
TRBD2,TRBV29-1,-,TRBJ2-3,TGCAGCGCCCCGGGGGGTAACACAGATACGCAGTATTTT,CSAPGGNTDTQYF
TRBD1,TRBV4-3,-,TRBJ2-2,TGCGCCAGCAGCCATCTCCCACCGGGACAGACGAACACCGGGGAGCTGTTTTTT,CASSHLPPGQTNTGELFF
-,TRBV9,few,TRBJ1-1,TGTGCCAGCAGCGTAGATGGAGGGGTGAACACTGAAGCTTTCTTT,CASSVDGGVNTEAFF
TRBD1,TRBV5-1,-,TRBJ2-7,TGCGCCAGCAGCCTCGGGACAGAGACCTACGAGCAGTACTTC,CASSLGTETYEQYF
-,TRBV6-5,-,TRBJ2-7,TGTGCCAGCAGTTACCCCAGCTCCTACGAGCAGTACTTC,CASSYPSSYEQYF
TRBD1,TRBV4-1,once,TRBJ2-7,TGCGCCAGCAGCCAAGAGTTACAGGGGGCGGCCGAGCAGTACTTC,CASSQELQGAAEQYF
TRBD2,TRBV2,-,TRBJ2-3,TGTGCCAGCAGGGAAGAGAGGGCTAGCGGGAGGGCCGGGGGCACAGATACGCAGTATTTT,CASREERASGRAGGTDTQYF
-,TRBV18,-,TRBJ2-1,TGTGCCAGCTCCCCCGATGAAGTTAGAACTTACAATGAGCAGTTCTTC,CASSPDEVRTYNEQFF
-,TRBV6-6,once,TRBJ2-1,TGTGCCAGCAGTTCTCTCCCTTTAGCGGACAATGAGCAGTTCTTC,CASSSLPLADNEQFF
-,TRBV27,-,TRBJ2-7,TGTGCCAGCAGTTTAAGTCAGGGGCCGAGAAACGAGCAGTACTTC,CASSLSQGPRNEQYF
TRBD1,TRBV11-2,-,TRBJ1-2,TGTGCCAGCAGCTGGGACAGGGTGGCTAACTATGGCTACACCTTC,CASSWDRVANYGYTF
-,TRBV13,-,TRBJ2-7,TGTGCCAGCAGCCACGTAAGGGGGGCGGGAGTTCTCTCCTACGAGCAGTACTTC,CASSHVRGAGVLSYEQYF
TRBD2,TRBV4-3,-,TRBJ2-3,TGCGCCAGCAGCCAAACCCTAGCGGGGGGCACAGATACGCAGTATTTT,CASSQTLAGGTDTQYF
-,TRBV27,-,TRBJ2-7,TGTGCCAGCAGTAGCTCCCCCCCCTACGAGCAGTACTTC,CASSSSPPYEQYF
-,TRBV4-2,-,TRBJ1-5,TGTGCCAGCAGCCCGAGAAGCACGGAGGACGGTCAGCCCCAGCATTTT,CASSPRSTEDGQPQHF
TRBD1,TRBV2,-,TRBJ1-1,TGTGCCAGCGAGACAGGGGACCCTGAAGCTTTCTTT,CASETGDPEAFF
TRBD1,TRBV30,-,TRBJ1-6,TGTGCCTGCGAAAAAGACCCGGGACAGGGGCCCTATAATTCACCCCTCCACTTT,CACEKDPGQGPYNSPLHF
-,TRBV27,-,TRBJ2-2,TGTGCCAGCAGTTTCCTCACCGGGGAGCTGTTTTTT,CASSFLTGELFF
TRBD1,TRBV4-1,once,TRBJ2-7,TGCGCCAGCAGCCCCCGACAGGGTAACTACGAGCAGTACTTC,CASSPRQGNYEQYF
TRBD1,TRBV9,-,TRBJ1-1,TGTGCCAGCGGTCCAGGGGGCACTGAAGCTTTCTTT,CASGPGGTEAFF
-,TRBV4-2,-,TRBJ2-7,TGTGCCAGCAGCCAAGATCCGGGAGCGTGGGAGCAGTACTTC,CASSQDPGAWEQYF
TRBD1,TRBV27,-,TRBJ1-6,TGTGCCAGCACCCAGGGACAGTCCTATAATTCACCCCTCCACTTT,CASTQGQSYNSPLHF
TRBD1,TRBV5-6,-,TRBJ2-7,TGTGCCAGCAGCTTGTGGGGGACAGGTGGAAGCTCCTACGAGCAGTACTTC,CASSLWGTGGSSYEQYF
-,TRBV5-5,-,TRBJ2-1,TGTGCCAGCAGCTTGGACGGCGGGGTTGGCAATGAGCAGTTCTTC,CASSLDGGVGNEQFF
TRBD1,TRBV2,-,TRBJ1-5,TGTGCCAGCAGTGAAAGGCAGGGGGGTGGCAATCAGCCCCAGCATTTT,CASSERQGGGNQPQHF
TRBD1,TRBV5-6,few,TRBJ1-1,TGTGCCAGCAGAACCTTGACAGGGCAAGTTGAAGCTTTCTTT,CASRTLTGQVEAFF
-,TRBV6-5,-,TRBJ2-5,TGTGCCAGCAGGATTCACGCGGGCCTCCGAGAGACCCAGTACTTC,CASRIHAGLRETQYF
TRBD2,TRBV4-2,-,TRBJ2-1,TGTGCCAGCAGCCAAGCCGGACTAGCGGGAGAGCAGTTCTTC,CASSQAGLAGEQFF
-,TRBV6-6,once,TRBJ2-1,TGTGCCAGCAGTTCATGGCCCCCGGGCAATGAGCAGTTCTTC,CASSSWPPGNEQFF
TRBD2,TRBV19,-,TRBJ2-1,TGTGCCAGTAGTATGGGACTAGCGGCCTACAATGAGCAGTTCTTC,CASSMGLAAYNEQFF
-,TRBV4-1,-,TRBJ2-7,TGCGCCAGCAGCCAAGCACTCCACTTAAACGAGCAGTACTTC,CASSQALHLNEQYF